The sequence of this TCR beta chain was determined in a study of blood T cell repertoires in COVID-19. Study processing details: For nucleated cells, counts were estimated from reference gene primer amplification. The data were produced by immunoSEQ multiplex PCR, yet TCRdb's version contains in-frame clones alone and is incomplete. V and J calls and clone size are copied from that table; D and trimming were computed from the DNA. The sample lists under 300,000 clones, almost 85% seen once, with 15% in the top ten. This clonotype originated in a man aged 35 to 55 who had recovered from COVID-19. Sequencing was carried out using PBMCs or T cells enriched from blood (not recorded which).

The CDR3 loop is CASSLVAGGGPLHF. As DNA, the CDR3 is TGTGCCAGCAGCTTGGTTGCGGGGGGTGGACCCCTCCACTTT. The chain couples TRBV5-6 to TRBJ1-6; D may be TRBD1 (5 bases). Germline CDR1 and CDR2: SGHDT and YYEEEE. The CDR3 loop spans 14 amino acids. Trimming removed 0 bases at V and 12 bases at J, with 13 bases between.